A single T cell receptor beta chain is shown here with its context. This clonotype is a singleton in its sample. Its specific antigen is unknown. This may be a read error: a much more frequent sequence differs by one nucleotide. Set within a cohort of healthcare workers in London, UK, this nested case-control study involved weekly PCR testing of nasopharyngeal swabs along with blood sampling. Healthcare workers were recruited during the week of the UK lockdown, between 23 and 31 March 2020, and followed weekly for up to about 15 weeks. The entry originates in a study of early T cells in non-severe SARS-CoV-2 infection (dated by TCRdb to about 2021). Describing the broader study: Bulk RNA from unsorted whole blood was used for TCR sequencing, so alpha and beta chains could not be paired.

The receptor library was made with 5' RACE. Sequenced using a NextSeq 500. Unique molecular identifiers were attached to individual cDNA molecules in the TCR library protocol so that sequencing error and PCR bias could be corrected. TCR alpha and beta chains were both sequenced, and the abundances of alpha and beta sequences in each sample were closely correlated with each other. The authors' analysis ran thus. V gene, J gene and CDR3 annotation of TCR sequences was performed with Decombinator V4. Expanded TCRs were defined as changing significantly between any two time points under a Poisson model with p below 0.0001. TCR abundances were normalised to the total number of TCRs sequenced per sample and were expressed as counts per million. MAIT TCRs were defined by TRAV1-2 paired with TRAJ12, TRAJ20 or TRAJ33, and iNKT TCRs by TRAV10 paired with TRAJ18. A search of VDJdb, accessed on 1 November 2021, was run for TCRs annotated to CMV, EBV and SARS-CoV-2, with TCRs annotated for multiple antigens excluded. TCRdb trimmed public reads at Q25 via fastp, called clones via MiXCR and kept in-frame beta chains. CDR3 protein duplicates are merged, each entry listing the most common genes and DNA. These V and J calls originate from TCRdb's pipeline instead of the authors' own analysis. Here the sample has more than 55,000 distinct CDR3 sequences; 3.5% to 6% occur a single time. 3% to 4% of the sample belongs to the ten largest clones.

The investigation overall reported the following: VDJdb matching was skewed toward anti-spike CD8 responses, so virus-specific expansions were likely underestimated and private and CD4 specificities were missed.

Taken from cysteine to phenylalanine, the CDR3 has 14 residues. The CDR3 DNA has 42 bases and is translated from base 1. The TCR originated in an adult who was a healthcare worker with PCR-confirmed SARS-CoV-2 infection or an uninfected control (not recorded which). The donor label of this sample is uncertain. The chain links TRBV12-3 or TRBV12-4 with TRBJ2-7; the D gene assignment is ambiguous. The input for sequencing was whole blood, taken at baseline. The nucleotides read TGTGCCCGCAGTTTTGGGCAGAGCTCCTACGAGCAGTACTTC. The resulting protein is CARSFGQSSYEQYF.